The rows below give T cell receptor beta chains drawn from one sample of a study of shared clonotypes between healthy human individuals. Using immunoSEQ multiplex PCR, the repertoire was profiled, and TCRdb retains in-frame clones only, with some absent. Among roughly 2.2 million clones, more than 85% were seen once, and the ten largest hold 0.35% to 0.5%. The sample consisted of naive CD4+ T cells from PBMCs. These receptors all stem from a man aged 18 to 30 in good health. Some clones in this sample may be carry-over from other donors' samples. The CDR3 runs from the conserved cysteine through the conserved F or W. The order of the fields is J gene, D gene, V gene, clone size, CDR3 protein, CDR3 DNA. A D gene is named only where the DNA matches it firmly. The size entry is marked missing in some rows and otherwise reads once, few, many or a size class.

TRBJ1-1 TRBD1 TRBV9 - CASSVAPQGALSEAFF TGTGCCAGCAGCGTAGCCCCCCAGGGGGCTTTAAGTGAAGCTTTCTTT
TRBJ1-2 TRBD1 TRBV5-1 once CASSSGQGGNGYTF TGCGCCAGCAGCTCGGGACAGGGAGGGAATGGCTACACCTTC
TRBJ2-7 - TRBV29-1 - CSGGLGGTYEQYF TGCAGCGGAGGATTGGGGGGAACCTACGAGCAGTACTTC
TRBJ2-3 TRBD2 TRBV28 - CASSLPGLAGEWGTDTQYF TGTGCCAGCAGTTTACCCGGACTAGCGGGAGAATGGGGCACAGATACGCAGTATTTT
TRBJ2-2 TRBD1 TRBV11-1 - CASSPTGGMYTGELFF TGTGCCAGCAGCCCGACAGGGGGGATGTACACCGGGGAGCTGTTTTTT
TRBJ2-7 TRBD1 TRBV4-3 - CASSQGTGGGYEQYF TGCGCCAGCAGCCAAGGGACAGGGGGAGGGTACGAGCAGTACTTC
TRBJ1-2 - TRBV27 - CASSRRDTLVRGYTF TGTGCCAGCAGTAGGAGGGACACCTTGGTGAGGGGCTACACCTTC
TRBJ2-2 - TRBV5-1 - CASSLGIGGGELFF TGCGCCAGCAGCTTGGGTATCGGGGGCGGGGAGCTGTTTTTT
TRBJ2-3 - TRBV12-1 - CASSFVWTTSTDTQYF TGTGCCAGCAGCTTTGTTTGGACAACCTCCACAGATACGCAGTATTTT
TRBJ2-7 TRBD2 TRBV7-9 - CASSTTGTRDAYEQYF TGTGCCAGCAGCACAACCGGGACTAGGGACGCCTACGAGCAGTACTTC
TRBJ2-7 - TRBV19 - CASSMLSRDYEQYF TGTGCCAGTAGTATGCTAAGCAGGGACTACGAGCAGTACTTC
TRBJ2-1 - TRBV28 - CASRYRDDTIYNEQFF TGTGCCAGCAGGTACCGGGACGATACCATTTACAATGAGCAGTTCTTC
TRBJ1-3 - TRBV11-2 - CASSLDLNRRTIYF TGTGCCAGCAGCTTAGATCTAAATCGTCGGACCATATATTTT
TRBJ2-5 - TRBV29-1 - CSVEDQGRETQYF TGCAGCGTTGAAGATCAGGGACGAGAGACCCAGTACTTC
TRBJ1-1 - TRBV6-6 - CASSRPGAGNTEAFF TGTGCCAGCAGTAGACCAGGAGCCGGGAACACTGAAGCTTTCTTT